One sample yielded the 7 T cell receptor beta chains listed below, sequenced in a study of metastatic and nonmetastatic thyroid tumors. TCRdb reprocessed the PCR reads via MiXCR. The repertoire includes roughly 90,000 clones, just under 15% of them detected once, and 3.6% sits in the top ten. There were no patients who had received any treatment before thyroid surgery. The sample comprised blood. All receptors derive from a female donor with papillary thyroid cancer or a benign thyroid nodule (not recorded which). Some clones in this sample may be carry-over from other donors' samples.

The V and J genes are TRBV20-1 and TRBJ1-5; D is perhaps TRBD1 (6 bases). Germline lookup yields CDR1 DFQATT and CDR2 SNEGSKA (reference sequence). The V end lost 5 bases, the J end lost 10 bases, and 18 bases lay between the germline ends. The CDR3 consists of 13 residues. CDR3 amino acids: CSAGGRSNYPQHF. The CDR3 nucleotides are TGCAGTGCTGGGGGGCGAAGCAATTATCCCCAGCATTTT.

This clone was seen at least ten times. For the CDR3, the DNA is TGTGCCAGCAGTTTGTGGGTTGGAAACACCATATATTTT. This gives the protein CASSLWVGNTIYF. The chain carries TRBV11-2 and TRBJ1-3, with D unclear. The germline V gene has CDR1 SGHAT and CDR2 FQNNGV. CDR3 length equals 13 residues. Trimming removed 6 bases from V and 3 bases from J, with 9 bases in between. Full variable domain (outside the CDR3, taken from reference TRBV11-2 and TRBJ1-3): EAGVAQSPRYKIIEKRQSVAFWCNPISGHATLYWYQQILGQGPKLLIQFQNNGVVDDSQLPKDRFSAERLKGVDSTLKIQPAKLEDSAVYLCASSLWVGNTIYFGEGSWLTVV.

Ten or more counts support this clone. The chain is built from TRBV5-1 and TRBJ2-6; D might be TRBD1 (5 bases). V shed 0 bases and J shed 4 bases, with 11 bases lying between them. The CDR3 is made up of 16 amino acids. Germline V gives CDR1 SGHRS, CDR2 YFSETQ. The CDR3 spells CASSLVMGRGANVLTF. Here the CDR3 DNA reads TGCGCCAGCAGCTTGGTTATGGGGCGGGGGGCCAACGTCCTGACTTTC. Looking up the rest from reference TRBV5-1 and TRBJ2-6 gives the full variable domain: KAGVTQTPRYLIKTRGQQVTLSCSPISGHRSVSWYQQTPGQGLQFLFEYFSETQRNKGNFPGRFSGRQFSNSRSEMNVSTLELGDSALYLCASSLVMGRGANVLTFGAGSRLTVL.

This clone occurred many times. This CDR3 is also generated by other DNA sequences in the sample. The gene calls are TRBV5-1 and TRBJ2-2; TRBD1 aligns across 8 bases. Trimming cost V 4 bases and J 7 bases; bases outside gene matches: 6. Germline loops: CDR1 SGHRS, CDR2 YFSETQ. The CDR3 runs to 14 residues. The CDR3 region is CASSEGQAGGELFF. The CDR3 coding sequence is TGCGCCAGCAGCGAGGGACAGGCGGGCGGGGAGCTGTTTTTT.

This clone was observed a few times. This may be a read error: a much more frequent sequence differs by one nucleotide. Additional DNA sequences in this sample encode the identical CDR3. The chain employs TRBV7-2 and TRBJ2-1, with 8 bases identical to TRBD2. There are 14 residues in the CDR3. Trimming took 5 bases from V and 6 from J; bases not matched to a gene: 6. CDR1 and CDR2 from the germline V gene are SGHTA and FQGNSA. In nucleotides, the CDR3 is TGTGCCAGCAGCCGGGACCGGGGGGGCAATGAGCAGTTCTTC. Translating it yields CASSRDRGGNEQFF.

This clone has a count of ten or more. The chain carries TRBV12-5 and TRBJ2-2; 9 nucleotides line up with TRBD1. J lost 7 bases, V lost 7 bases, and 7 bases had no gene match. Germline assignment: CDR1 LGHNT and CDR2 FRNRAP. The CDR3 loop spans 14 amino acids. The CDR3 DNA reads TGTGCTAGTGCCCCGGGACAGGGTAACGGGGAGCTGTTTTTT. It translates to CASAPGQGNGELFF.

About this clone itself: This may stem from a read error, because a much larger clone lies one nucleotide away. CDR3 bases: TGCAGTGCTAGAGGTAGGTATTCGCGCAATCAGCCCCAGCATTTT. Translation: CSARGRYSRNQPQHF. V and J are TRBV20-1 and TRBJ1-5; D remains ambiguous. The CDR3 is 15 residues long. Germline V gene data show CDR1 as DFQATT and CDR2 as SNEGSKA (reference sequence). Trimming removed 1 base from V and 2 bases from J, with 12 bases in between.